These 14 T cell receptor beta chains came from one sample sequenced in a study of CD8 T cells in Susac syndrome. RNA, at roughly 0.45 to 1 ug, was reverse transcribed with random hexamers. Using its own MiXCR run on the immunoSEQ multiplex PCR reads, TCRdb lists one record per CDR3 protein. This repertoire shows over 120,000 distinct CDR3 sequences, 95% found once; its top ten account for roughly 0.14%. The sequenced material came from CD4+ T cells from PBMCs. Source of these receptors: a human donor with Susac syndrome.

The chain's CDR3 is CASSLVSNEQFF. The CDR3 DNA sequence: TGTGCCAGCAGCTTAGTTTCCAATGAGCAGTTCTTC. The rearrangement uses TRBV7-9 and TRBJ2-1; D is unclear. Germline values: CDR1 SEHNR, CDR2 FQNEAQ (reference sequence). CDR3 size: 12 residues. V dropped 1 base and J dropped 6 bases, with 4 bases sitting between them.

The chain is built from TRBV6-5 and TRBJ2-7; the match to TRBD1 covers 8 bases. V was pared by 4 bases and J by 2 bases, with 4 bases of the junction left unmatched. The CDR3 extends over 14 amino acids. From germline, CDR1 is MNHEY and CDR2 SVGAGI. The CDR3 loop reads CASSFRDRPYEQYF. Here the CDR3 DNA reads TGTGCCAGCAGTTTCCGGGACAGGCCCTACGAGCAGTACTTC.

J is TRBJ1-4 and V is TRBV9; possibly TRBD1 for D (6 bases). Trimming shortened V by 4 bases and J by 0 bases, and 10 bases separated the two germline ends. This CDR3 has 15 amino acids. Germline CDR1 is SGDLS and CDR2 is YYNGEE. CDR3: CASSFGQPTNEKLFF. The CDR3 DNA sequence: TGTGCCAGCAGCTTCGGACAGCCAACTAATGAAAAACTGTTTTTT.

This chain joins TRBV29-1 and TRBJ1-1; 8 nucleotides match TRBD1. Germline CDR1 and CDR2: SQVTM and ANQGSEA. The V and J ends lost 5 bases and 4 bases, in that order; junction bases with no gene match: 6. The CDR3 has 13 amino acids. Here the CDR3 DNA reads TGCAGCGTTCGGGGAACAGGGGGCACTGAAGCTTTCTTT. This sequence encodes CSVRGTGGTEAFF.

The chain combines TRBV5-1 with TRBJ2-1; TRBD1 is a possible D gene (5 bases). This CDR3 is 13 amino acids long. Germline V gene data show CDR1 as SGHRS and CDR2 as YFSETQ. V was pared by 2 bases and J by 7 bases, with 10 bases between. The CDR3 loop reads CASSFVRGNEQFF. Written as DNA, the CDR3 is TGCGCCAGCAGCTTCGTAAGGGGAAATGAGCAGTTCTTC. Variable domain in full (rest from reference TRBV5-1 and TRBJ2-1): KAGVTQTPRYLIKTRGQQVTLSCSPISGHRSVSWYQQTPGQGLQFLFEYFSETQRNKGNFPGRFSGRQFSNSRSEMNVSTLELGDSALYLCASSFVRGNEQFFGPGTRLTVL.

The chain joins TRBV27 to TRBJ2-7; D is perhaps TRBD1 (5 bases). V was shortened by 3 bases and J by 7 bases, with 22 bases between the two germline ends. CDR1 MNHEY and CDR2 SMNVEV come from the germline V gene (reference sequence). The CDR3 is 16 residues long. CDR3 DNA: TGTGCCAGCAGTTTTACATCAAGACAGAGCCAACCAGAGCAGTACTTC. This encodes CASSFTSRQSQPEQYF.

The CDR3 bases are TGTGCCAGCTCACAATTAGCGGGCTCCTACAATGAGCAGTTCTTC. This gives the protein CASSQLAGSYNEQFF. The rearrangement uses TRBV18 and TRBJ2-1; 7 bases map to TRBD2. With V trimmed by 4 bases and J by 0 bases, 3 bases remained unmatched. From germline, CDR1 is KGHSH and CDR2 LQKENI. This CDR3 has 15 residues.

This clonotype was seen only once. CDR3 residues: CASSPKLRLAGDEQFF. The CDR3 DNA sequence: TGTGCCAGCAGCCCAAAACTGAGACTAGCGGGGGACGAGCAGTTCTTC. The chain joins TRBV7-9 to TRBJ2-1; 12 nucleotides align to TRBD2. The CDR3 runs to 16 residues. Trimming removed 5 bases from V and 10 bases from J; junction bases left unmatched: 12. The germline gives CDR1 SEHNR, CDR2 FQNEAQ (reference sequence).

This chain connects TRBV19 to TRBJ1-4; D possibly corresponds to TRBD1 (5 bases). This CDR3 has 14 residues. Germline loops: CDR1 LNHDA, CDR2 SQIVND (reference sequence). The V end was cut by 2 bases, the J end by 8 bases, with 12 bases between. The CDR3 reads CASSIRGSGEKLFF. The CDR3 DNA reads TGTGCCAGTAGTATAAGGGGTTCTGGAGAAAAACTGTTTTTT.

The genes are TRBV4-2 and TRBJ1-5; TRBD1 might be the D (5 bases). V lost 5 bases, J lost 2 bases, and 16 bases lay in between. Germline-derived CDR1 and CDR2 are LGHNA and YNFKEQ. The CDR3 has 16 amino acids. The CDR3 DNA sequence: TGTGCCAGCAGCTATATGGGACCGGGAGGCAATCAGCCCCAGCATTTT. Protein sequence: CASSYMGPGGNQPQHF.

The chain employs TRBV14 and TRBJ2-2; 7 bases line up with TRBD2. Germline lookup yields CDR1 SGHDN and CDR2 FVKESK. The trim removed 4 bases at V and 8 bases at J, leaving 10 bases unmatched. The CDR3 has 15 amino acids. The CDR3 reads CASSLTRGVPGELFF. The CDR3, as DNA: TGTGCCAGCAGCCTCACTCGGGGGGTGCCGGGGGAGCTGTTTTTT.

V and J are TRBV30 and TRBJ2-1, with a weak D call TRBD2 (7 bases). Germline V gene data show CDR1 as GTSNPN and CDR2 as SVGIG (reference sequence). V was clipped by 4 bases and J by 0 bases, with 28 bases between them. The CDR3 spans 20 residues. The CDR3 reads CAWTKRGTVGLADSYNEQFF. The CDR3 coding sequence is TGTGCCTGGACCAAAAGGGGGACGGTAGGGCTAGCGGACTCCTACAATGAGCAGTTCTTC.

CDR3 bases: TGCAGTGCTAGTGACGGGGGTTTCTTCCCCCTCCACTTT. It is translated as CSASDGGFFPLHF. This chain joins TRBV20-1 and TRBJ1-6; the D gene is possibly TRBD1 (5 bases). The CDR3 has 13 amino acids. The germline V and J ends were trimmed by 3 bases and 13 bases, with 16 bases remaining between them. The germline gives CDR1 DFQATT, CDR2 SNEGSKA (reference sequence).

The table lists this clonotype with a few counts. This chain links TRBV7-9 with TRBJ1-5; D unresolved. Germline CDR1 is SEHNR and CDR2 is FQNEAQ (reference sequence). The length of the CDR3 is 13 residues. Trimming left V 5 bases short and J 4 bases short, with 9 bases between. CDR3 nucleotide sequence: TGTGCCAGCAGCCAGGACGGGAATCAGCCCCAGCATTTT. Translating it yields CASSQDGNQPQHF.